The 24 T cell receptor beta chains reported below all come from one sample, sequenced in a study of identical twins. TCRdb ran MiXCR on the 5' RACE reads and lists one entry per CDR3 protein. The sample shows roughly 1,500,000 distinct CDR3 sequences, 25% to 35% of them seen only once. What was sequenced was cord blood. These receptors were obtained from a newborn girl in good health.

J is TRBJ2-3 and V is TRBV12-3 or TRBV12-4; 8 nucleotides agree with TRBD1. Trimming at V came to 4 bases and at J to 3 bases, leaving 18 bases not matched to a gene. The CDR3 loop spans 19 amino acids. CDR3 DNA: TGTGCCAGCAGTTCCCTGGACAGGGAAGAAGAGGGTGCAACAGATACGCAGTATTTT. As protein: CASSSLDREEEGATDTQYF.

The genes are TRBV30 and TRBJ1-1; 10 positions match TRBD1. Germline loops: CDR1 GTSNPN, CDR2 SVGIG (reference sequence). V dropped 5 bases and J dropped 3; count of bases not matched to a gene: 9. The CDR3 totals 15 residues. The CDR3 spells CAWLRDRGLDTEAFF. CDR3 in DNA: TGTGCCTGGCTCCGGGACAGGGGTCTGGACACTGAAGCTTTCTTT.

In this sample, this clonotype turned up a few times. This chain links TRBV6-6 with TRBJ1-1; 8 bases are a match to TRBD1. V lost 0 bases, J lost 1 base, and 7 bases stayed unmatched. The CDR3 length is 17 residues. Germline V gene lookup returns CDR1 MNHNY and CDR2 SVGAGI (reference sequence). The DNA of the CDR3 is TGTGCCAGCAGTTACTCGATTGGTGGACAGGGGAACACTGAAGCTTTCTTT. Its translation is CASSYSIGGQGNTEAFF.

V usage is TRBV29-1 and J usage is TRBJ2-3; the D is unclear. V was pared by 4 bases and J by 4 bases, with 15 bases between. CDR1 is SQVTM, CDR2 ANQGSEA, per germline. CDR3 length equals 14 residues. For the CDR3, the DNA is TGCAGCGTTGCCATCGTGCTAGGACCAGATACGCAGTATTTT. Translated: CSVAIVLGPDTQYF.

There are many counts of this clonotype. This chain connects TRBV10-3 to TRBJ2-1, with D possibly being TRBD2 (6 bases). Germline CDR1 ENHRY, CDR2 SYGVKD. The V and J ends lost 6 bases and 4 bases respectively, with 7 bases between them. The CDR3 loop spans 12 amino acids. CDR3 coding DNA: TGTGCCATCAGGGAGGGTTACAATGAGCAGTTCTTC. Its translation is CAIREGYNEQFF.

A few counts support this clonotype. The rearrangement links TRBV9 to TRBJ1-1; weak D call: TRBD1 (6 bases). Germline V gene data show CDR1 as SGDLS and CDR2 as YYNGEE. Trimming took off 3 bases at V and 2 bases at J, with 14 bases between the two ends. The length of the CDR3 is 15 residues. The CDR3 loop is CASSAHGGRNTEAFF. DNA of the CDR3: TGTGCCAGCAGCGCCCACGGGGGGCGAAACACTGAAGCTTTCTTT.

The rearrangement uses TRBV20-1 and TRBJ2-1; D is perhaps TRBD2 (6 bases). The CDR3 length is 13 residues. From germline, CDR1 is DFQATT and CDR2 SNEGSKA (reference sequence). The CDR3 loop reads CRLDEGRGNEQFF. DNA for the CDR3: TGCAGATTAGATGAGGGACGGGGGAATGAGCAGTTCTTC.

This clonotype appeared a few times. V and J are TRBV20-1 and TRBJ2-3, with D possibly TRBD2 on 5 matching bases. Germline CDR1 DFQATT, CDR2 SNEGSKA (reference sequence). CDR3 length: 13 residues. With 1 base removed from V and 6 bases from J, the gap between germline ends came to 11 bases. The CDR3 spells CSARGTSSDTQYF. Written as DNA, the CDR3 is TGCAGTGCTAGAGGAACTAGTTCCGATACGCAGTATTTT.

The chain couples TRBV10-3 to TRBJ2-3; possibly TRBD1 or TRBD2 for D (5 bases each). The V and J ends lost 11 bases and 5 bases respectively, with 23 bases between them. Germline-derived CDR1 and CDR2 are ENHRY and SYGVKD. The CDR3 sequence is 15 residues long. Here the CDR3 reads CAARFGAGAIDTQYF. DNA for the CDR3: TGTGCCGCCCGGTTTGGGGCGGGCGCAATAGATACGCAGTATTTT.

The rearrangement joins TRBV6-5 to TRBJ2-1; TRBD1 aligns across 7 bases. CDR3 length: 14 amino acids. J was trimmed by 8 bases and V by 10 bases; bases with no gene match: 14. The germline V gene encodes CDR1 MNHEY and CDR2 SVGAGI. CDR3 in DNA: TGTGCCAACACCAACCCGGGACAGAGAGATGAGCAGTTCTTC. Protein sequence: CANTNPGQRDEQFF.

The rearrangement links TRBV6-1 to TRBJ2-3, with 8 positions matching TRBD2. The CDR3 runs to 14 residues. Germline V CDR1 and CDR2: MNHNS, SASEGT. J lost 4 bases, V lost 4 bases, and 4 bases had no gene match. CDR3 nucleotides: TGTGCCAGCAGTGTTGGACTAGCCCCAGATACGCAGTATTTT. It encodes CASSVGLAPDTQYF.

Regarding this clonotype: Germline and junction disagree at one end, which may indicate a read error. This chain connects TRBV5-1 to TRBJ2-1, with 11 bases that match TRBD2. This CDR3 is 14 amino acids long. Germline V gene lookup returns CDR1 SGHRS and CDR2 YFSETQ. This CDR3 reads CASRLAGGRNERFF. The CDR3 DNA reads as TGCGCCAGCAGGTTAGCGGGGGGGCGCAATGAGCGGTTCTTC.

Points on this clonotype: This could be a read error, since a much larger clone is one nucleotide away. The chain uses TRBV12-3 or TRBV12-4 and TRBJ1-4, with TRBD1 matching over 7 bases. CDR3 length: 14 amino acids. The CDR3 nucleotides are TGTGCCAGCAGTAGGGACAGCCTTAATGAAGAACTGTTTTTT. Translating gives CASSRDSLNEELFF.

This clonotype showed up just a few times. The CDR3 sequence: CASSLYPDRIGETQYF. The CDR3 nucleotides read TGTGCCAGCAGTTTATATCCGGACCGGATAGGAGAGACCCAGTACTTC. The chain links TRBV27 to TRBJ2-5; D is uncertain. This CDR3 is built from 16 residues. V gave up 1 base and J gave up 4 bases, with 16 bases separating them. Germline lookup yields CDR1 MNHEY and CDR2 SMNVEV (reference sequence).

The chain is built from TRBV20-1 and TRBJ1-1, with 7 bases lining up with TRBD1. Germline V gene sequence: CDR1 DFQATT, CDR2 SNEGSKA (reference sequence). The CDR3 spans 14 residues. V shed 6 bases and J 3 bases; nucleotides not matched to a gene: 10. CDR3 sequence reads: CSATRGTGDTEAFF. The CDR3, as DNA: TGCAGTGCCACGAGGGGTACAGGGGACACTGAAGCTTTCTTT.

The chain is built from TRBV5-1 and TRBJ2-7; 12 nucleotides match TRBD1. The CDR3 totals 20 residues. The V and J ends lost 5 bases and 3 bases, in that order; junction bases with no gene match: 21. Per germline, CDR1 SGHRS and CDR2 YFSETQ. The chain's CDR3 is CASSNVPGTGGRKLIYEQYF. The CDR3 DNA follows: TGCGCCAGCAGTAACGTCCCCGGGACAGGGGGCCGTAAGCTTATCTACGAGCAGTACTTC.

This clonotype was detected a few times. The chain is built from TRBV19 and TRBJ1-5, with D unresolved. CDR1 is LNHDA, CDR2 SQIVND, per germline (reference sequence). Between the trimmed V and J ends, which lost 7 bases and 0 bases, there was a span of 13 bases. The CDR3 spans 15 residues. The CDR3 is CASTSRSYSNQPQHF. As DNA, the CDR3 is TGTGCCAGTACCTCTCGTTCCTATAGCAATCAGCCCCAGCATTTT. Full variable domain (missing parts from reference TRBV19 and TRBJ1-5): DGGITQSPKYLFRKEGQNVTLSCEQNLNHDAMYWYRQDPGQGLRLIYYSQIVNDFQKGDIAEGYSVSREKKESFPLTVTSAQKNPTAFYLCASTSRSYSNQPQHFGDGTRLSIL.

V gene TRBV20-1 combines with J gene TRBJ2-7; TRBD2 matches at 10 bases. J gave up 4 bases and V 3 bases, and 12 bases lay outside the gene matches. The CDR3 has 16 residues. CDR1 DFQATT and CDR2 SNEGSKA come from the germline V gene (reference sequence). The CDR3 loop is CSASRTSGFMFYEQYF. In DNA form, the CDR3 reads TGCAGTGCTAGCAGGACTAGCGGTTTCATGTTTTACGAGCAGTACTTC.

There are a few counts of this clonotype. The chain carries TRBV7-9 and TRBJ1-1, with unresolved D. Trimming stripped 2 bases from V and 2 bases from J, with 12 bases between. CDR1 is SEHNR and CDR2 is FQNEAQ in the germline V gene (reference sequence). CDR3 length: 15 residues. The CDR3 is CASSLIEGINTEAFF. In nucleotides, the CDR3 is TGTGCCAGCAGCTTAATCGAGGGAATTAACACTGAAGCTTTCTTT. Drawing the rest from reference TRBV7-9 and TRBJ1-1, the complete variable domain is DTGVSQNPRHKITKRGQNVTFRCDPISEHNRLYWYRQTLGQGPEFLTYFQNEAQLEKSRLLSDRFSAERPKGSFSTLEIQRTEQGDSAMYLCASSLIEGINTEAFFGQGTRLTVV.

The chain joins TRBV20-1 to TRBJ2-1; TRBD2 matches at 12 bases. CDR1 is DFQATT, CDR2 SNEGSKA, per germline (reference sequence). This CDR3 region has 16 residues. The ends lost 1 base at V and 7 bases at J; junction bases unmatched: 8. The CDR3 spells CSARGLAGASWNEQFF. The CDR3 DNA sequence: TGCAGTGCTAGAGGACTAGCGGGAGCGTCCTGGAATGAGCAGTTCTTC.

This clonotype appeared many times. V gene TRBV28 combines with J gene TRBJ2-5; no clear D. Trimming removed 3 bases at V and 3 bases at J, with 14 bases between. The CDR3 sequence is 15 residues long. CDR1 is MDHEN and CDR2 is SYDVKM in the germline V gene. The CDR3: CASSFIGQEKETQYF. CDR3 DNA: TGTGCCAGCAGTTTCATAGGGCAGGAGAAAGAGACCCAGTACTTC.

This clonotype was counted a single time. This rearrangement joins TRBV28 to TRBJ2-2, with D unresolved. V was shortened by 5 bases and J by 8 bases, with 9 bases between the two germline ends. The CDR3 runs 12 residues. Germline V lookup: CDR1 MDHEN, CDR2 SYDVKM. This CDR3 is CASSDGWGELFF. In DNA, the CDR3 is TGTGCCAGCAGTGACGGATGGGGGGAGCTGTTTTTT.

There are a few counts of this clonotype. The chain recombines TRBV5-1 with TRBJ2-1, with a possible D match to TRBD1 (5 bases). The CDR3 loop spans 14 amino acids. V was shortened by 4 bases and J by 0 bases, with 8 bases between the two germline ends. CDR1 SGHRS and CDR2 YFSETQ come from the germline V gene. The CDR3 bases are TGCGCCAGCAGCGCTGACAGCTCCTACAATGAGCAGTTCTTC. It specifies CASSADSSYNEQFF.

This clonotype occurred a few times. The genes are TRBV20-1 and TRBJ2-7; TRBD1 might be the D (6 bases). CDR1 and CDR2 from the germline V gene are DFQATT and SNEGSKA (reference sequence). This CDR3 is 18 amino acids long. Trimming cost V 2 bases and J 0 bases, with 23 bases left between them. This CDR3 is CSARYFDQGRLSSYEQYF. DNA of the CDR3: TGCAGTGCTAGATACTTTGACCAGGGGCGTCTTAGCTCCTACGAGCAGTACTTC.